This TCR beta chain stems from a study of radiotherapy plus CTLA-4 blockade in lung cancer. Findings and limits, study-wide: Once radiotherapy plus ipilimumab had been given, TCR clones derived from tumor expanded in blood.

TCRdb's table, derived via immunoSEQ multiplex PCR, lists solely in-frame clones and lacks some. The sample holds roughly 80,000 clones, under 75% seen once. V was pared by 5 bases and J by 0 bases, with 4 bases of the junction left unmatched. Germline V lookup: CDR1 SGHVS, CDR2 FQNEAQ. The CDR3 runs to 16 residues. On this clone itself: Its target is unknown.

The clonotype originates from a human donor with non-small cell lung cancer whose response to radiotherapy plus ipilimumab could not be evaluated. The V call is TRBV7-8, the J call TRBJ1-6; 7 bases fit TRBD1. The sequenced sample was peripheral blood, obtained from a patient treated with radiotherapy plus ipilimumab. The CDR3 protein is CASSVNRGSYNSPLHF. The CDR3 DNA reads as TGTGCCAGCAGCGTCAACAGGGGCTCCTATAATTCACCCCTCCACTTT.